This TCR beta chain was recovered during a study of T cell responses to AZD1222 COVID-19 vaccine. Study-level findings and limits: The reported proportion of spike-specific TCRs targeting unmutated variant regions was nearly half.

Profiling relied on immunoSEQ multiplex PCR, and the TCRdb table lists in-frame clones only, not all of them. Here the sample spans over 150,000 clones, approximately 92% being singletons. As for this clone: Its antigen is unidentified.

This CDR3 spans 11 amino acids. From germline, CDR1 is SQVTM and CDR2 ANQGSEA. V dropped 4 bases and J dropped 6 bases, with 6 bases sitting between them. This TCR was sampled from an adult who received the MenACWY meningococcal vaccine as a control. Sequencing was performed on peripheral blood, taken 28 days after the second dose of the MenACWY control vaccine. The chain has TRBV29-1 and TRBJ2-2; D gene ambiguous. DNA for the CDR3: TGCAGCGTTGGAGGCGCCGGGGAGCTGTTTTTT. Its translation: CSVGGAGELFF.